These T cell receptor beta chains were read from a single sample in a study of tumor-infiltrating lymphocytes in primary liver carcinoma. Each CDR3 protein gets one entry after TCRdb re-called the multiplex PCR reads with MiXCR. The table lists 250,000 to 350,000 distinct CDR3 sequences, 50% to 75% of them singletons. Sequencing was carried out using peripheral blood. These receptors were obtained from a woman aged 25 to 39 with primary liver carcinoma and hepatitis B virus infection. Each CDR3 is given with its conserved first and last residue. The D gene is left open where the match is weak. Expanded clones are given a class, and other clones once, few, many or no size at all.

v_call: TRBV4-3; d_call: .; j_call: TRBJ1-1; clone_size: .; cdr3_length: 16; cdr3_nt: TGCGCCAGCAGCCAAGATTGGGGGTCAGTGAATACTGAAGCTTTCTTT; cdr3_aa: CASSQDWGSVNTEAFF
v_call: TRBV5-5; d_call: .; j_call: TRBJ2-7; clone_size: .; cdr3_length: 12; cdr3_nt: TGTGTCAGCAGCTTGACGGACTACGAGCAGTACTTC; cdr3_aa: CVSSLTDYEQYF
v_call: TRBV11-2; d_call: TRBD1; j_call: TRBJ1-5; clone_size: .; cdr3_length: 16; cdr3_nt: TGTGCCTGCAGCTTGATCTCGGACAGGGACAGTCAGCCCCAGCATTTT; cdr3_aa: CACSLISDRDSQPQHF
v_call: TRBV7-9; d_call: .; j_call: TRBJ2-7; clone_size: .; cdr3_length: 12; cdr3_nt: TGTGCCAGCAGCGTCTCGCCCTACGAGCAGTACTTC; cdr3_aa: CASSVSPYEQYF
v_call: TRBV30; d_call: .; j_call: TRBJ1-4; clone_size: .; cdr3_length: 14; cdr3_nt: TGTGCCTGGAGTCCCCCGGCGGAGAATGAAAAACTGTTTTTT; cdr3_aa: CAWSPPAENEKLFF
v_call: TRBV6-5; d_call: .; j_call: TRBJ2-7; clone_size: few; cdr3_length: 13; cdr3_nt: TGTGCCAGCAGGAAAGGGTACCCCTACGAGCAGTACTTC; cdr3_aa: CASRKGYPYEQYF
v_call: TRBV5-1; d_call: .; j_call: TRBJ1-1; clone_size: few; cdr3_length: 16; cdr3_nt: TGCGCCAGCAGCTTGGCCGGTATAGGGTCTGGAGGTGAAGCTTTCTTT; cdr3_aa: CASSLAGIGSGGEAFF
v_call: TRBV4-2; d_call: TRBD2; j_call: TRBJ2-7; clone_size: few; cdr3_length: 15; cdr3_nt: TGTACCAGCAGGAACGGACTAGCGGGAGTGGATGAGCAGTACTTC; cdr3_aa: CTSRNGLAGVDEQYF
v_call: TRBV5-5; d_call: .; j_call: TRBJ2-4; clone_size: few; cdr3_length: 16; cdr3_nt: TGTGCCAGCAGCTTGACGTCAGGCCCGGAATCAGGCATTCAGTACTTC; cdr3_aa: CASSLTSGPESGIQYF
v_call: TRBV18; d_call: .; j_call: TRBJ2-4; clone_size: .; cdr3_length: 13; cdr3_nt: TGTGCCAGCTCACCGACTAGCAAAAACATTCAGTACTTC; cdr3_aa: CASSPTSKNIQYF
v_call: TRBV6-2/TRBV6-3; d_call: .; j_call: TRBJ2-7; clone_size: few; cdr3_length: 11; cdr3_nt: TGTGCCAGCAGATACGGGTACGAGCAGTACTTC; cdr3_aa: CASRYGYEQYF
v_call: TRBV11-3; d_call: .; j_call: TRBJ2-2; clone_size: many; cdr3_length: 14; cdr3_nt: TGTGCCAGCTCCGAGGCGCGGAACACCGGGGAGCTGTTTTTT; cdr3_aa: CASSEARNTGELFF
v_call: TRBV7-9; d_call: .; j_call: TRBJ2-7; clone_size: few; cdr3_length: 13; cdr3_nt: TGTGCCAGTGGGACGTCGGAGACCTACGAGCAGTACTTC; cdr3_aa: CASGTSETYEQYF